Below, 4 T cell receptor beta chains from the same sample are listed, as sequenced in a study of blood T cells in healthy people across ages. Primers used in a second PCR of roughly 6 to 12 cycles were a sample-barcoded 5' primer and a J-beta primer mix. TCRdb re-called the 5' RACE reads through MiXCR, storing one row per CDR3 protein. The repertoire consists of about 1,500,000 distinct CDR3 sequences, with around two fifths occurring once and the leading ten covering 7.9%. Sequenced sample: blood. These TCRs come from a young woman in good health.

A few counts support this clonotype. The CDR3 spells CASSQKPSWGTEQYF. In DNA form, the CDR3 reads TGCGCCAGCAGCCAAAAACCCTCCTGGGGGACCGAGCAGTACTTC. The chain employs TRBV4-1 and TRBJ2-7; D is possibly TRBD1 or TRBD2 (5 bases each). The germline CDR1 and CDR2 sequences are MGHRA and YSYEKL. The CDR3 spans 15 residues. The V and J ends lost 2 bases and 6 bases respectively, with 17 bases between them.

CDR3 bases: TGTGCCAGCGGCCCTTCTGAAGCTTTCTTT. This gives the protein CASGPSEAFF. The rearrangement uses TRBV27 and TRBJ1-1; D is ambiguous. V gave up 8 bases and J gave up 6 bases, with 7 bases separating them. The CDR3 runs to 10 residues. Germline CDR1 reads MNHEY; CDR2 reads SMNVEV (reference sequence).

This chain joins TRBV7-9 and TRBJ2-1; 7 bases are a match to TRBD1. The junction had 11 bases not matched to a gene; V was cut back by 6 bases and J by 6 bases. Looked up from germline, CDR1 is SEHNR and CDR2 is FQNEAQ (reference sequence). This CDR3 has 15 amino acids. The CDR3 loop is CASSPKTGAGNEQFF. For the CDR3, the DNA is TGTGCCAGCAGTCCGAAAACAGGGGCCGGCAATGAGCAGTTCTTC.

The chain links TRBV20-1 to TRBJ2-3, with D perhaps assigned TRBD1 or TRBD2 (5 bases each). The CDR3 spans 14 residues. Germline CDR1 reads DFQATT; CDR2 reads SNEGSKA (reference sequence). Trimming shortened V by 8 bases and J by 4 bases, and 19 bases separated the two germline ends. CDR3 amino acids: CSSPPGPRADTQYF. The DNA for the CDR3 is TGCAGTTCGCCTCCGGGGCCGCGAGCAGATACGCAGTATTTT.